These T cell receptor beta chains were read from a single sample in a study of response to subunit inactivated influenza vaccine. MiXCR, run by TCRdb on the RT-PCR reads, gives a single entry per CDR3 protein. Among hundreds of thousands of distinct CDR3 sequences, approximately 15% were seen once, and the ten largest hold 2.5% to 3.5%. The sequencing here drew on CD4+ T cells sorted from PBMCs, taken 23 to 25 months after vaccination. The source of these receptors is a man aged 45-69 years who received an inactivated influenza vaccine. Both conserved end residues are part of each CDR3. The order of the fields is V gene, CDR3 protein.

V gene: TRBV18
CDR3 protein: CASSPPGSLNSYNEQFF

V gene: TRBV5-5
CDR3 protein: CASSLSFSAYNEKLFF

V gene: TRBV3-1
CDR3 protein: CASSQGDGLAYEQYF

V gene: TRBV6-5
CDR3 protein: CASSYSIVQINEKLFF

V gene: TRBV3-1
CDR3 protein: CASSQLGHLIYEQYF

V gene: TRBV4-3
CDR3 protein: CASSQQTTGIYEQYF

V gene: TRBV27
CDR3 protein: CASSFTGTYEQYF

V gene: TRBV28
CDR3 protein: CASSQIYGYTF

V gene: TRBV20-1
CDR3 protein: CSARRGRGANVLTF

V gene: TRBV24-1
CDR3 protein: CATSDSSRGNTGELFF

V gene: TRBV28
CDR3 protein: CASQPGGWRETQYF

V gene: TRBV7-2
CDR3 protein: CASSFTGGSNEQYF

V gene: TRBV10-3
CDR3 protein: CASSASTQDSSNYGYTF

V gene: TRBV20-1
CDR3 protein: CSASTGYLRETQYF

V gene: TRBV24-1
CDR3 protein: CATEQVNRGEKFF

V gene: TRBV6-2/TRBV6-3
CDR3 protein: CASSYVGGVEAFF

V gene: TRBV4-3
CDR3 protein: CASSQVPGGSYEQYF

V gene: TRBV12-3/TRBV12-4
CDR3 protein: CASSNDRGFDTEAFF

V gene: TRBV20-1
CDR3 protein: CSAGQWDRPQETQYF

V gene: TRBV5-1
CDR3 protein: CASKASGGTDTQYF

V gene: TRBV12-5
CDR3 protein: CASGLESGSEQFF

V gene: TRBV7-9
CDR3 protein: CASSLPGQGQQTQYF

V gene: TRBV29-1
CDR3 protein: CSVRAVEETQYF

V gene: TRBV7-9
CDR3 protein: CASSLGSGNGYTF

V gene: TRBV20-1
CDR3 protein: CSASAMGQNQETQYF

V gene: TRBV29-1
CDR3 protein: CSAAGAQGYEQYF

V gene: TRBV20-1
CDR3 protein: CSARIPGTSTYEQYF

V gene: TRBV3-1
CDR3 protein: CASSHRSVGNTIYF

V gene: TRBV12-3/TRBV12-4
CDR3 protein: CASTTTGFNSPLHF

V gene: TRBV5-1
CDR3 protein: CASSYWGRADIQYF

V gene: TRBV20-1
CDR3 protein: CSVPPGYGVQETQYF

V gene: TRBV18
CDR3 protein: CASSPQRAGNTIYF

V gene: TRBV7-8
CDR3 protein: CASSLEGAGRSPLHF

V gene: TRBV20-1
CDR3 protein: CSARDYRGIEQFF

V gene: TRBV19
CDR3 protein: CASSIRTLGNQPQHF

V gene: TRBV29-1
CDR3 protein: CSVVTEGTEAFF